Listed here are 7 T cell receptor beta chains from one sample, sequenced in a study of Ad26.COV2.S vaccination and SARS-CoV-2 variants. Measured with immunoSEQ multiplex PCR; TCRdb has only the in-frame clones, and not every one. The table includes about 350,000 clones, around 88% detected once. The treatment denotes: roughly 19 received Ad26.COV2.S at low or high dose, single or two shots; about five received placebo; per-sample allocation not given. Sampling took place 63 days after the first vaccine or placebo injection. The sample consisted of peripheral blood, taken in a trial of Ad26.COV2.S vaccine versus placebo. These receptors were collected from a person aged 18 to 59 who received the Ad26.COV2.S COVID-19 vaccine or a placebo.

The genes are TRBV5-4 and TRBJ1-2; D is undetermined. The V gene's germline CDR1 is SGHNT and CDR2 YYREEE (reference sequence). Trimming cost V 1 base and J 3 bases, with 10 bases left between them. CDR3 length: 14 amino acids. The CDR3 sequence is CASSLPGSHYGYTF. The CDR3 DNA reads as TGTGCCAGCAGCTTGCCCGGGAGCCACTATGGCTACACCTTC. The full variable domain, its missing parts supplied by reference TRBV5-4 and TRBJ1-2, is ETGVTQSPTHLIKTRGQQVTLRCSSQSGHNTVSWYQQALGQGPQFIFQYYREEENGRGNFPPRFSGLQFPNYSSELNVNALELDDSALYLCASSLPGSHYGYTFGSGTRLTVV.

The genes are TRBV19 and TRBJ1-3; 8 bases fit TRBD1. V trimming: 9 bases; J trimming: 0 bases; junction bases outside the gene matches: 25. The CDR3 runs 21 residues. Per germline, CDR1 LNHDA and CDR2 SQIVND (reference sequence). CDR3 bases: TGTGCCAGCTCCCCCTTAACCGGGACAGGAAACTACTACCTCTCTGGAAACACCATATATTTT. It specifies CASSPLTGTGNYYLSGNTIYF.

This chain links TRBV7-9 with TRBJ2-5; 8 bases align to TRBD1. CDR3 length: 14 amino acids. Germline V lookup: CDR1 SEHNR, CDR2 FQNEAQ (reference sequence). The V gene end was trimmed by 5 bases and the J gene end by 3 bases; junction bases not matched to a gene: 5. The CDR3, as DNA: TGTGCCAGCAGCGGCAGGGGGCTGGAAGAGACCCAGTACTTC. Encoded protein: CASSGRGLEETQYF.

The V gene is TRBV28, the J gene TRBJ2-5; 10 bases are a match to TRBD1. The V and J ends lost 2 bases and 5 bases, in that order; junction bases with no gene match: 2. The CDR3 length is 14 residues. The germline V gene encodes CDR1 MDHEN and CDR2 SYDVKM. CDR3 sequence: CASSLGTGDETQYF. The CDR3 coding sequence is TGTGCCAGCAGTTTAGGGACAGGGGACGAGACCCAGTACTTC. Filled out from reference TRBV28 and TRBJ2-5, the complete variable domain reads DVKVTQSSRYLVKRTGEKVFLECVQDMDHENMFWYRQDPGLGLRLIYFSYDVKMKEKGDIPEGYSVSREKKERFSLILESASTNQTSMYLCASSLGTGDETQYFGPGTRLLVL.

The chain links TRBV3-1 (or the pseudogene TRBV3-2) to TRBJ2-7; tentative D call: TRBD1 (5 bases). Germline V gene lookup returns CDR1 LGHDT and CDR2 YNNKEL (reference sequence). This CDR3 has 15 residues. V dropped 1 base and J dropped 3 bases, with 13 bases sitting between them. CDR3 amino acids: CASSQVAGPNYEQYF. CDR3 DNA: TGTGCCAGCAGCCAAGTTGCAGGGCCGAACTACGAGCAGTACTTC.

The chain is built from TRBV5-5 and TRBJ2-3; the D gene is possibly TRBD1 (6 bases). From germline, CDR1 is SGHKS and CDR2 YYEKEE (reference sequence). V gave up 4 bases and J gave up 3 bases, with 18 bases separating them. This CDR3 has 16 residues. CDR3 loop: CASSSRLTGTTDTQYF. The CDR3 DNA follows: TGTGCCAGCAGCAGCCGTCTTACAGGGACGACAGATACGCAGTATTTT.

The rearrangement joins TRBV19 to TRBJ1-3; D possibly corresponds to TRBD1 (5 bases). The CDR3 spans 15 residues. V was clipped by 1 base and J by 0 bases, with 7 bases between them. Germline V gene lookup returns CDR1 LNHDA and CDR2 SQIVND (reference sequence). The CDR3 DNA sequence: TGTGCCAGTAGTATAGCGGGGGTCTCTGGAAACACCATATATTTT. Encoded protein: CASSIAGVSGNTIYF.